This T cell receptor (beta chain) was sequenced for a study of T cell responses to AZD1222 COVID-19 vaccine. This clone was counted a single time. The antigen remains undetermined. Here immunoSEQ multiplex PCR was the method, and the copy in TCRdb shows in-frame clones only, minus some. This repertoire shows about 140,000 clones, 85% to 95% found once; its top ten account for 3.6%. This CDR3 is built from 14 residues. CDR1 is SGHTS and CDR2 is YDEGEE in the germline V gene. The germline V and J ends were trimmed by 4 bases and 4 bases, with 14 bases remaining between them. Study-wide results and limits: Clonal diversity was possibly underestimated; the donors were predominantly white British and more often female. Nearly half of unique spike-specific TCRs reportedly avoided B.1.351 and B.1.1.7 mutated regions. Baseline seropositivity characterized only six AZD1222 recipients. Across spike, vaccine-associated CD4 TCRs were found, dominant at 160-218 and 743-854.

The sequence came from an adult who received the AZD1222 COVID-19 vaccine. The chain carries TRBV5-8 and TRBJ1-2, with a possible D match to TRBD1 (6 bases). The sample was peripheral blood, taken 28 days after the second AZD1222 dose. CDR3 sequence reads: CASSTRTGIYGYTF. The CDR3 DNA reads as TGTGCCAGCAGCACCAGAACAGGGATCTATGGCTACACCTTC.